This T cell receptor (beta chain) stems from a study of blood T cells in healthy people across ages. Whole-study results and caveats: Since the PBMCs were unsorted, naive and antigen-experienced cells could not be conclusively compared.

Donors gave 9 to 10 milliliters of peripheral blood apiece. In its sample, this clonotype was seen a few times. The antigen is not known. The use of a sample-barcoded 5' primer and a J-beta primer mix characterized a second PCR of roughly 7 to 12 cycles. MiXCR was run by TCRdb on the 5' RACE reads, yielding one entry per CDR3 protein. This repertoire shows hundreds of thousands of distinct CDR3 sequences, about half found once; its top ten account for about 32%. This clonotype originated in a woman in her sixties in good health. The sequenced sample was blood.

Here the CDR3 reads CAISDGTGGEKLFF. The DNA of the CDR3 is TGTGCCATCAGTGATGGGACAGGGGGAGAAAAACTGTTTTTT. The chain is built from TRBV10-3 and TRBJ1-4; 11 positions agree with TRBD1. J was trimmed by 8 bases and V by 3 bases; bases with no gene match: 2. CDR1 and CDR2 from the germline V gene are ENHRY and SYGVKD. CDR3 length equals 14 residues.